The clone carrying this TCR beta chain turned up a few times. Its antigen is not identified. CDR1 and CDR2 from the germline V gene are KGHSH and LQKENI. There are 16 residues in the CDR3. V gave up 5 bases and J gave up 1 base, with 16 bases separating them. These data belong to a study of cytomegalovirus exposure and HLA in healthy donors. General observations from the study: Rarity characterized most TCR sequences, yet some public TCRs appeared in many donors. A later examination showed that TCR association rates differed by HLA locus, with DRB1 most and HLA-C fewest. Later work found most CMV-associated TCR beta chains apparently HLA-restricted.

The PCR was carried out with 60 Vbeta primers and 13 Jbeta primers. In the original processing: Later, an analysis found about 77 million unique TCR beta chains, and about 10 million of these were shared. TCRdb's copy holds only in-frame clones and misses some; the assay was immunoSEQ multiplex PCR. The V and J calls and the clone size are those of that table, but D and trimming were determined from the DNA. The sample yields approximately 290,000 clones, around 80% seen once. Sequencing input: PBMCs. This sequence was found in a girl under 10 years old in good health and CMV-seronegative. This rearrangement joins TRBV18 to TRBJ2-3; D is ambiguous. The CDR3 here is CASSRVSGGGTDTQYF. For the CDR3, the DNA is TGTGCCAGCTCAAGAGTATCTGGCGGAGGCACAGATACGCAGTATTTT.